This T cell receptor (beta chain) stems from a study of cytomegalovirus exposure and HLA in healthy donors. CDR1 is MNHEY and CDR2 is SVGAGI in the germline V gene. V lost 0 bases and J 0 bases, leaving 9 bases between the germline ends. CDR3 length equals 15 residues. Both 60 Vbeta primers and 13 Jbeta primers went into the PCR. Using immunoSEQ multiplex PCR, the repertoire was profiled, and TCRdb retains in-frame clones only, with some absent. Of 120,000 or so clones listed, approximately 80% are singletons. The source is a man in his forties or fifties in good health and CMV-seronegative. Source material: PBMCs. The chain combines TRBV6-5 with TRBJ2-7, with a tentative D call TRBD2 (6 bases). The DNA for the CDR3 is TGTGCCAGCAGTTACTCGGGACTGAGCTCCTACGAGCAGTACTTC. Protein: CASSYSGLSSYEQYF.